The rows below give T cell receptor beta chains drawn from one sample of a study of cytomegalovirus exposure and HLA in healthy donors. Clones were sequenced by immunoSEQ multiplex PCR, and TCRdb holds only the in-frame ones, with some missing. The sample consists of roughly 130,000 clones, 83% of them appearing once. Source material: PBMCs. The receptors come from a girl aged 2 to 10 in good health and CMV-seronegative. CDR3s include the opening cysteine and the closing phenylalanine or tryptophan. A D gene is named only where the DNA matches it firmly. Only some rows state a clone size, as once, few, many or a class for expanded clones.

TRBV9,TRBJ1-2,-,TRBD1,CASSVFESPGTVHYGYTF,TGTGCCAGCAGCGTATTTGAATCCCCCGGGACAGTTCACTATGGCTACACCTTC
TRBV12-5,TRBJ2-7,once,TRBD2,CASSGAGKPYEQYF,TGTGCTAGTTCGGGAGCGGGGAAACCCTACGAGCAGTACTTC
TRBV7-2,TRBJ2-3,-,TRBD2,CASSQIAGASDTQYF,TGTGCCAGCAGCCAGATAGCGGGAGCGTCAGATACGCAGTATTTT
TRBV11-2,TRBJ2-5,-,TRBD2,CASTIIRGVRETQYF,TGTGCCAGCACCATCATCCGGGGGGTGAGAGAGACCCAGTACTTC
TRBV4-2,TRBJ1-2,once,-,CASSQDRAYGYTF,TGTGCCAGCAGCCAAGACAGGGCCTATGGCTACACCTTC
TRBV27,TRBJ1-1,-,-,CASSLTGKGTEAFF,TGTGCCAGCAGCCTAACAGGGAAGGGCACTGAAGCTTTCTTT
TRBV15,TRBJ2-7,once,-,CATSRRTNAYEQYF,TGTGCCACCAGCAGGAGGACAAACGCTTACGAGCAGTACTTC
TRBV6-1,TRBJ2-5,-,-,CASTRRGQETQYF,TGTGCCAGCACCCGCAGGGGTCAAGAGACCCAGTACTTC
TRBV10-3,TRBJ2-5,-,-,CAISRRSSQETQYF,TGTGCCATCAGTAGAAGGAGCTCCCAAGAGACCCAGTACTTC
TRBV29-1,TRBJ2-5,once,-,CSGTSLGQQTQYF,TGCAGCGGGACATCCCTCGGGCAGCAGACCCAGTACTTC